A selection of T cell receptor beta chains follows, all from one sample in a study of blood T cell repertoires in COVID-19. Method: immunoSEQ multiplex PCR; TCRdb's copy keeps in-frame clones and lacks some. The sample shows about 110,000 clones, around 85% of them seen only once. Material for sequencing was peripheral blood. The origin of the receptors is a man aged 70 or older with active or convalescent COVID-19. CDR3s include the opening cysteine and the closing phenylalanine or tryptophan. Fields, in order: J gene, D gene, V gene, clone size, CDR3 DNA, CDR3 protein. D genes are given only for firm matches. Size is omitted from some rows. Given values are once, few, many or a class for expanded clones.

j_call: TRBJ1-6
d_call: .
v_call: TRBV9
clone_size: .
cdr3_nt: TGTGCCAGCAGCTTAGAAAGGGGCGAAAATTCACCCCTCCACTTT
cdr3_aa: CASSLERGENSPLHF

j_call: TRBJ2-1
d_call: .
v_call: TRBV6-1
clone_size: .
cdr3_nt: TGTGCCAGCAGTGAACCGACAGGTTGGTTGGATGAGCAGTTCTTC
cdr3_aa: CASSEPTGWLDEQFF

j_call: TRBJ2-7
d_call: .
v_call: TRBV7-8
clone_size: few
cdr3_nt: TGTGCCAGCAGCGATCGGGAAAACCCGCCTTACGAGCAGTACTTC
cdr3_aa: CASSDRENPPYEQYF

j_call: TRBJ2-5
d_call: .
v_call: TRBV25-1
clone_size: .
cdr3_nt: TGTGCCAGCAGTAGAGCAAACCAAGAGACCCAGTACTTC
cdr3_aa: CASSRANQETQYF

j_call: TRBJ1-1
d_call: TRBD1
v_call: TRBV2
clone_size: .
cdr3_nt: TGTGCCAGGAGGAGGGACAGGGACACTGAAGCTTTCTTT
cdr3_aa: CARRRDRDTEAFF

j_call: TRBJ2-7
d_call: TRBD1
v_call: TRBV14
clone_size: .
cdr3_nt: TGTGCCAGCAGCCGACACGGGACAGGGTTTTACGAGCAGTACTTC
cdr3_aa: CASSRHGTGFYEQYF

j_call: TRBJ2-1
d_call: TRBD2
v_call: TRBV4-1
clone_size: .
cdr3_nt: TGCGCCAGCAGCCAAGAAAGTCTCGCCAGCGGGAGGGAGGATGAGCAGTTCTTC
cdr3_aa: CASSQESLASGREDEQFF

j_call: TRBJ1-4
d_call: TRBD1
v_call: TRBV5-4
clone_size: .
cdr3_nt: TGTGCCAGCAGCTCGAGGGACAGTTCTAATGAAAAACTGTTTTTT
cdr3_aa: CASSSRDSSNEKLFF

j_call: TRBJ2-1
d_call: .
v_call: TRBV10-3
clone_size: .
cdr3_nt: TGTGCCATCAGTCACCCGGGACACAGCTCCTACAATGAGCAGTTCTTC
cdr3_aa: CAISHPGHSSYNEQFF

j_call: TRBJ2-5
d_call: TRBD2
v_call: TRBV6-5
clone_size: .
cdr3_nt: TGTGCCAGCTCTAGGCTAGCGGGGGTTGAGACCCAGTACTTC
cdr3_aa: CASSRLAGVETQYF

j_call: TRBJ1-4
d_call: .
v_call: TRBV29-1
clone_size: .
cdr3_nt: TGCAGCGCCGGGGGGACGCAGAATGAAAAACTGTTTTTT
cdr3_aa: CSAGGTQNEKLFF

j_call: TRBJ2-7
d_call: .
v_call: TRBV5-1
clone_size: .
cdr3_nt: TGCGCCAGCAGCTTGCCCCACCGGGACTGGGGCCACGAGCAGTACTTC
cdr3_aa: CASSLPHRDWGHEQYF

j_call: TRBJ2-3
d_call: TRBD2
v_call: TRBV6-4
clone_size: once
cdr3_nt: TGTGCCAGCAGCGCGGAGAGCGGGGGGGTCACAGATACGCAGTATTTT
cdr3_aa: CASSAESGGVTDTQYF

j_call: TRBJ1-1
d_call: .
v_call: TRBV19
clone_size: .
cdr3_nt: TGTGCCAGTAGCAAGGGGGTTGGGAACACTGAAGCTTTCTTT
cdr3_aa: CASSKGVGNTEAFF

j_call: TRBJ1-6
d_call: .
v_call: TRBV21-1
clone_size: .
cdr3_nt: TGTGCCAGCATCCCTTTCAGACGTCAGGGGGGCTCACCCCTCCACTTT
cdr3_aa: CASIPFRRQGGSPLHF

j_call: TRBJ2-1
d_call: .
v_call: TRBV6-5
clone_size: .
cdr3_nt: TGTGCCAGCCACCTGGACTTTTACAATGAGCAGTTCTTC
cdr3_aa: CASHLDFYNEQFF

j_call: TRBJ1-2
d_call: .
v_call: TRBV7-8
clone_size: .
cdr3_nt: TGTGCCAGCAGCTCTTACAGAGAAGGGGCCTATGGCTACACCTTC
cdr3_aa: CASSSYREGAYGYTF

j_call: TRBJ2-2
d_call: TRBD1
v_call: TRBV2
clone_size: .
cdr3_nt: TGTGCCAGCAGTGCAGGGGGACGGAACACCGGGGAGCTGTTTTTT
cdr3_aa: CASSAGGRNTGELFF

j_call: TRBJ1-5
d_call: TRBD1
v_call: TRBV2
clone_size: once
cdr3_nt: TGTGCCAGCAGTGGGACAGGGAGCAATCAGCCCCAGCATTTT
cdr3_aa: CASSGTGSNQPQHF

j_call: TRBJ1-1
d_call: .
v_call: TRBV30
clone_size: .
cdr3_nt: TGTGCCTACACAGGGCTCATCCCTGAAGCTTTCTTT
cdr3_aa: CAYTGLIPEAFF

j_call: TRBJ1-4
d_call: .
v_call: TRBV2
clone_size: .
cdr3_nt: TGTGCCAGCAGCAAACGGACAGTCTCTGGTGAAAAACTGTTTTTT
cdr3_aa: CASSKRTVSGEKLFF

j_call: TRBJ1-6
d_call: .
v_call: TRBV19
clone_size: few
cdr3_nt: TGTGCCAGTAGTATAGGTTCGTGGACAAGGACACCCCTCCACTTT
cdr3_aa: CASSIGSWTRTPLHF

j_call: TRBJ2-2
d_call: .
v_call: TRBV6-5
clone_size: .
cdr3_nt: TGTGCCAGCGGATCGGTAGGGGGCACCGGGGAGCTGTTTTTT
cdr3_aa: CASGSVGGTGELFF

j_call: TRBJ2-3
d_call: .
v_call: TRBV10-3
clone_size: .
cdr3_nt: TGTGCCATACAGGGAGATACAGATACGCAGTATTTT
cdr3_aa: CAIQGDTDTQYF

j_call: TRBJ1-1
d_call: .
v_call: TRBV9
clone_size: .
cdr3_nt: TGTGCCAGCAGCGTAGTGTTCCCCAACAGGGTAGGTGAAGCTTTCTTT
cdr3_aa: CASSVVFPNRVGEAFF

j_call: TRBJ1-1
d_call: .
v_call: TRBV7-6
clone_size: once
cdr3_nt: TGTGCCAGCAGCTTAGGGAGGGTTAATGCGGTTGAAGCTTTCTTT
cdr3_aa: CASSLGRVNAVEAFF

j_call: TRBJ1-5
d_call: .
v_call: TRBV9
clone_size: .
cdr3_nt: TGTGCCAGCAGCGTAGAGGGAGGGTATCAGCCCCAGCATTTT
cdr3_aa: CASSVEGGYQPQHF

j_call: TRBJ2-5
d_call: TRBD2
v_call: TRBV5-1
clone_size: .
cdr3_nt: TGCGCCAGCAGCTTGGGAGGGCGGGGGACTCAAGAGACCCAGTACTTC
cdr3_aa: CASSLGGRGTQETQYF

j_call: TRBJ2-6
d_call: TRBD1
v_call: TRBV5-6
clone_size: .
cdr3_nt: TGTGCCAGCAGCTTGTGGACAGGGGACTTTGGGGCCAACGTCCTGACTTTC
cdr3_aa: CASSLWTGDFGANVLTF

j_call: TRBJ1-2
d_call: TRBD1
v_call: TRBV7-9
clone_size: .
cdr3_nt: TGTGCCAGCAGCCTGACAGGGGACTATGGCTACACCTTC
cdr3_aa: CASSLTGDYGYTF

j_call: TRBJ1-4
d_call: .
v_call: TRBV2
clone_size: .
cdr3_nt: TGTGCCAGCAGGGACATAGGAGAAAAACTGTTTTTT
cdr3_aa: CASRDIGEKLFF

j_call: TRBJ1-4
d_call: TRBD1
v_call: TRBV7-9
clone_size: .
cdr3_nt: TGTGCCAGCAGCTTAGGGACAGGGAGTTTAAATGAAAAACTGTTTTTT
cdr3_aa: CASSLGTGSLNEKLFF

j_call: TRBJ2-3
d_call: .
v_call: TRBV15
clone_size: .
cdr3_nt: TGTGCCACCAGCCACTCCACTAGCACAGATACGCAGTATTTT
cdr3_aa: CATSHSTSTDTQYF

j_call: TRBJ1-1
d_call: .
v_call: TRBV5-6
clone_size: few
cdr3_nt: TGTGCCAGCAGCTTGGCGTACAGACCAACAGTAACTAGGGGGATGGGAGCTTTCTTT
cdr3_aa: CASSLAYRPTVTRGMGAFF

j_call: TRBJ2-7
d_call: TRBD1
v_call: TRBV28
clone_size: .
cdr3_nt: TGTGCCAGCAGGGGGACAGGGTCTTTCTACGAGCAGTACTTC
cdr3_aa: CASRGTGSFYEQYF

j_call: TRBJ1-3
d_call: .
v_call: TRBV28
clone_size: .
cdr3_nt: TGTGCCAGCAGTAGAGCGCGCTCTGGAAACACCATATATTTT
cdr3_aa: CASSRARSGNTIYF

j_call: TRBJ1-6
d_call: .
v_call: TRBV7-8
clone_size: .
cdr3_nt: TGTGCCAGCAGCTTAGAACAGGGTCGGAATTCACCCCTCCACTTT
cdr3_aa: CASSLEQGRNSPLHF

j_call: TRBJ2-5
d_call: .
v_call: TRBV5-6
clone_size: .
cdr3_nt: TGTGCCAGCAGCTCGACAGTAAAAGAGACCCAGTACTTC
cdr3_aa: CASSSTVKETQYF

j_call: TRBJ2-5
d_call: TRBD2
v_call: TRBV7-9
clone_size: .
cdr3_nt: TGTGCCAGCAGCTTAGATGGGGGGGTCGTGGAGACCCAGTACTTC
cdr3_aa: CASSLDGGVVETQYF

j_call: TRBJ2-3
d_call: .
v_call: TRBV14
clone_size: once
cdr3_nt: TGTGCCAGCAGCCAAGATGATCACGGGGAGCGCACAGATACGCAGTATTTT
cdr3_aa: CASSQDDHGERTDTQYF

j_call: TRBJ1-5
d_call: .
v_call: TRBV5-4
clone_size: .
cdr3_nt: TGTGCCAGCAAGACAGATAGCAATCAGCCCCAGCATTTT
cdr3_aa: CASKTDSNQPQHF

j_call: TRBJ2-3
d_call: TRBD2
v_call: TRBV30
clone_size: .
cdr3_nt: TGTGCCTGGAGTTATCTAGCGGGGGGGCTCGCCACAGATACGCAGTATTTT
cdr3_aa: CAWSYLAGGLATDTQYF

j_call: TRBJ2-7
d_call: .
v_call: TRBV5-4
clone_size: once
cdr3_nt: TGTGCCAGCAGCTTTCACGGCGAGCAGTACTTC
cdr3_aa: CASSFHGEQYF

j_call: TRBJ2-1
d_call: TRBD2
v_call: TRBV23-1
clone_size: .
cdr3_nt: TGCGCCAGCAGTCCGGGAGGGCCGAATGAGCAGTTCTTC
cdr3_aa: CASSPGGPNEQFF

j_call: TRBJ1-2
d_call: .
v_call: TRBV14
clone_size: once
cdr3_nt: TGTGCCAGCAGCCAGGCCGGGGGGCCCTATGGCTACACCTTC
cdr3_aa: CASSQAGGPYGYTF

j_call: TRBJ2-3
d_call: TRBD1
v_call: TRBV30
clone_size: .
cdr3_nt: TGTGCCTGGAGTGTGGGGACAGGGGGCACAGATACGCAGTATTTT
cdr3_aa: CAWSVGTGGTDTQYF

j_call: TRBJ1-1
d_call: .
v_call: TRBV2
clone_size: .
cdr3_nt: TGTGCCAGCAGTGGGAGGACAGCGAACACTGAAGCTTTCTTT
cdr3_aa: CASSGRTANTEAFF

j_call: TRBJ2-5
d_call: TRBD2
v_call: TRBV6-6
clone_size: .
cdr3_nt: TGTGCCAGCAGTTACTCGGCTGCTAGCGGAGAGACCCAGTACTTC
cdr3_aa: CASSYSAASGETQYF

j_call: TRBJ1-4
d_call: TRBD1
v_call: TRBV5-1
clone_size: .
cdr3_nt: TGCGCCAGCAGCCCGGGGACAGCTTATGAAAAACTGTTTTTT
cdr3_aa: CASSPGTAYEKLFF